This T cell receptor beta chain originates from a study of regulatory T cells in long-lasting Graves disease. Study at large: Newly diagnosed Graves' patients took antithyroid drugs under 3 months.

Details on this clonotype: Its target is unknown.

Findings of the study overall: Those with persistent Graves' had less TCR diversity than newly diagnosed patients.

In building TCR beta libraries, iRepertoire HTBI primers were used together with Arm-PCR of CDR3 regions. One entry per CDR3 protein, called by TCRdb with MiXCR from the multiplex PCR reads. The table shows 300,000 to 400,000 distinct CDR3 sequences, with 16% occurring only once. Indicated time point: newly diagnosed GD, antithyroid drugs for less than 3 months. Preparation of the TCR library used RNA extracted from PBMCs. These same data were also listed under a study on T cells in Graves' hyperthyroidism and ophthalmopathy. That source notes: Carried out on the TCR CDR3, a first-round RT-PCR used the HTBI primer set. Ophthalmopathy was told apart from stable hyperthyroidism by a 13 V-J model.

The input for sequencing was peripheral blood mononuclear cells (PBMCs), taken at new diagnosis, from a patient treated with antithyroid drugs. The origin of this receptor is a man aged 40-49 years with Graves disease.

The CDR3 sequence is CASSLRAGPTDTQYF. The CDR3 DNA is TGTGCCAGCAGCTTACGGGCGGGGCCTACAGATACGCAGTATTTT. The J gene is TRBJ2-3, the V gene TRBV7-2, with D perhaps matching TRBD2 (6 bases). Germline V CDR1 and CDR2: SGHTA, FQGNSA. The CDR3 runs 15 residues. Trimming took 2 bases from V and 3 from J, leaving 12 bases between them.